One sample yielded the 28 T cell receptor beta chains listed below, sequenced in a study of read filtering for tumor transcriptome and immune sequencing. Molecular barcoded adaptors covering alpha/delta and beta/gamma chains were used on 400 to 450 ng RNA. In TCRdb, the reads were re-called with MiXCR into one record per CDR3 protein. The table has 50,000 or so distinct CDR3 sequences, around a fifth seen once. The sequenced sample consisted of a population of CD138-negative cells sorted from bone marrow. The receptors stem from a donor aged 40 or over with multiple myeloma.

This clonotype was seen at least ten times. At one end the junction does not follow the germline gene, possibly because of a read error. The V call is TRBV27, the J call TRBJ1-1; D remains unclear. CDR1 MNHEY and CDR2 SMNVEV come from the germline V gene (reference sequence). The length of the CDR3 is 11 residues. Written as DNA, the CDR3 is TGCTCCCGAGCATATGATATCGAAGCTTTCTTT. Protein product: CSRAYDIEAFF.

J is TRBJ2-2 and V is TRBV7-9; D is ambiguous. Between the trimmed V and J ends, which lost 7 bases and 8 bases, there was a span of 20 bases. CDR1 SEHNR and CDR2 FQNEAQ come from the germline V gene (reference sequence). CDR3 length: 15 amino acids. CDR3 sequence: CASTPLGYPGGELFF. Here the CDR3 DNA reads TGTGCCAGCACTCCACTCGGCTACCCGGGTGGGGAGCTGTTTTTT.

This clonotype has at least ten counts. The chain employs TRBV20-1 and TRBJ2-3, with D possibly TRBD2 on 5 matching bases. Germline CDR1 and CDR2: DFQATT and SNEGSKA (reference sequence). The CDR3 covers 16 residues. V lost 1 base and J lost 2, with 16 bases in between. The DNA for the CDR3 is TGCAGTGCTAGAGCGGTCGCTAGCCGAGTCACAGATACGCAGTATTTT. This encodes CSARAVASRVTDTQYF.

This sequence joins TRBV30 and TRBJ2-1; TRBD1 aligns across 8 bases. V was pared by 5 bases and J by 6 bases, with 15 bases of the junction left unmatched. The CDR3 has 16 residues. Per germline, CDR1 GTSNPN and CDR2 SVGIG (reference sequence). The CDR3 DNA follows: TGTGCCTGGGCAGGAGATAGACAGGGGTTCGGCAATGAGCAGTTCTTC. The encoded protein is CAWAGDRQGFGNEQFF.

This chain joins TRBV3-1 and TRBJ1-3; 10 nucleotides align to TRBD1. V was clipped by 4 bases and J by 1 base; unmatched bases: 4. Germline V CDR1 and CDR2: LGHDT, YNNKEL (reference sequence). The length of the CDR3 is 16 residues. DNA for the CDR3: TGTGCCAGCAGCCGCCGGGACAGGGGATCTGGAAACACCATATATTTT. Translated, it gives CASSRRDRGSGNTIYF.

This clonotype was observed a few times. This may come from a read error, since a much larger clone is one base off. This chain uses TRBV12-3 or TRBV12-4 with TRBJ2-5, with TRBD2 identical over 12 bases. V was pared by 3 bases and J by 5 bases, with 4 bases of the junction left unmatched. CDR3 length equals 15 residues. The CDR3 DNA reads TGTGCCAGCAGTTTGACTAGCGGGGGCCATGAGACCCAGTACTTC. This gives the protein CASSLTSGGHETQYF.

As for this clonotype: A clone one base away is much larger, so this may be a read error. CDR3 bases: TGTGCCAGCACACGGTTGGCTGGGCAGTTCTTC. Its translation is CASTRLAGQFF. The genes are TRBV6-5 and TRBJ2-1; D is ambiguous. Trimming took 7 bases from V and 12 from J, leaving 13 bases between them. Germline lookup yields CDR1 MNHEY and CDR2 SVGAGI. CDR3 length equals 11 residues.

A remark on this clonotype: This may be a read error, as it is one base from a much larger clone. The CDR3 DNA is TGTGCCAGCAACCAAGGGGCCTACGAGCAGTACTTC. Translating gives CASNQGAYEQYF. The chain uses TRBV3-1 and TRBJ2-7; D is possibly TRBD1 (5 bases). Per the germline V gene, CDR1 is LGHDT and CDR2 is YNNKEL (reference sequence). This CDR3 is built from 12 residues.

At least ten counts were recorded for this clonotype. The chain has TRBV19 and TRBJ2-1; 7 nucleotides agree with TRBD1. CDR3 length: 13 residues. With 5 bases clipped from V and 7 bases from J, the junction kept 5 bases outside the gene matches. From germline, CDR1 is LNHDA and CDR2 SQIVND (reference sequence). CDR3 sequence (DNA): TGTGCCAGTAGTGTTGACAGGGCGAATGAGCAGTTCTTC. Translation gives CASSVDRANEQFF.

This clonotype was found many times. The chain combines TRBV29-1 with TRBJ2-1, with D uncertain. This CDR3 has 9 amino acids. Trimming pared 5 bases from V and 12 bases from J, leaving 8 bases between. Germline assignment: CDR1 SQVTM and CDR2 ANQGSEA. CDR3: CSVWPGQFF. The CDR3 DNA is TGCAGCGTTTGGCCCGGGCAGTTCTTC.

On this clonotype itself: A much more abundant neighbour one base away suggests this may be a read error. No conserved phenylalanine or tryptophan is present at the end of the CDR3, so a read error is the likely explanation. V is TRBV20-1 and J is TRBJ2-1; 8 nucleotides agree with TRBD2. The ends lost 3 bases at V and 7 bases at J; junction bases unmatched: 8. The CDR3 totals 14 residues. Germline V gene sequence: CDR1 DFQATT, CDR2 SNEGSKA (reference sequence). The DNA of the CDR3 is TGCAGTGCTAGGGGGACTAGAGGGCGGAATGAGCAGTTCCTC. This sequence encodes CSARGTRGRNEQFL.

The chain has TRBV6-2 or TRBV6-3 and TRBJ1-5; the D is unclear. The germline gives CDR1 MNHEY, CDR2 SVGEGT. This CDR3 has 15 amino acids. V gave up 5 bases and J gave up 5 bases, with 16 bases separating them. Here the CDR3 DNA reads TGTGCCAGCAGTGACCCAAGCGGTGCTTATCAGCCCCAGCATTTT. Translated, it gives CASSDPSGAYQPQHF.

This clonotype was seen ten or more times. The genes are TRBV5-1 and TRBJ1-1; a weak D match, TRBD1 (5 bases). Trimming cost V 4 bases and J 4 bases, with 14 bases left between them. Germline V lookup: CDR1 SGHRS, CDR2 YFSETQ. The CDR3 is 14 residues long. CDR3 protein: CASSGQGGTTEAFF. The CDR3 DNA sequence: TGCGCCAGCAGCGGTCAGGGTGGGACCACTGAAGCTTTCTTT.

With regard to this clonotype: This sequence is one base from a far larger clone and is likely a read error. CDR3 nucleotide sequence: TGTGCCAGCAGCCACAGGACACTTTACAATGAGCAGTTCTTC. Residues: CASSHRTLYNEQFF. The V gene is TRBV7-9, the J gene TRBJ2-1, with a tentative D call TRBD1 (5 bases). Per the germline V gene, CDR1 is SEHNR and CDR2 is FQNEAQ (reference sequence). The CDR3 runs 14 residues. Between the trimmed V and J ends, which lost 5 bases and 4 bases, there was a span of 12 bases.

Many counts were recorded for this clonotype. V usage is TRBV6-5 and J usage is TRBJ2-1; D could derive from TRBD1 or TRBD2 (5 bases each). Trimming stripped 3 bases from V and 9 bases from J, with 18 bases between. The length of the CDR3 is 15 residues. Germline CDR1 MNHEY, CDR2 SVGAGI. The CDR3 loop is CASSYTGTYVGEQFF. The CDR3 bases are TGTGCCAGCAGTTATACCGGGACCTATGTGGGTGAGCAGTTCTTC.

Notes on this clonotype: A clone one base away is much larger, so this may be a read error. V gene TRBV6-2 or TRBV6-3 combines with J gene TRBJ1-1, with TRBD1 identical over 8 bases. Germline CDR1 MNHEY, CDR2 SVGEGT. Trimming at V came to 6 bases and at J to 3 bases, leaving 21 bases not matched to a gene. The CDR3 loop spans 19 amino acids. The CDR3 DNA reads TGTGCCAGCAGCTCCGACAGGGGCGGGGTACAAGGGGTACACACTGAAGCTTTCTTT. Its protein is CASSSDRGGVQGVHTEAFF.

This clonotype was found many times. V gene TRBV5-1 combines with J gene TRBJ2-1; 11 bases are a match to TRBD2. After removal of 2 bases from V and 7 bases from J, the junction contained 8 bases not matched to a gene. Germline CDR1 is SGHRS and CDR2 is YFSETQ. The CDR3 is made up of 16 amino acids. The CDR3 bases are TGCGCCAGCAGCTTTTTTAGCGGGAGGGCCGAAAATGAGCAGTTCTTC. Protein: CASSFFSGRAENEQFF.

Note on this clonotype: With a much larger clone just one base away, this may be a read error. The chain's CDR3 is CASSPLPSRWGSVRPQHF. CDR3 coding DNA: TGCGCCAGCAGCCCACTTCCTAGCAGATGGGGGTCCGTTCGGCCCCAGCATTTT. The rearrangement joins TRBV4-1 to TRBJ1-5; tentative D call: TRBD1 (5 bases). Germline CDR1 is MGHRA and CDR2 is YSYEKL. The CDR3 has 18 residues. V was shortened by 4 bases and J by 9 bases, with 28 bases between the two germline ends.

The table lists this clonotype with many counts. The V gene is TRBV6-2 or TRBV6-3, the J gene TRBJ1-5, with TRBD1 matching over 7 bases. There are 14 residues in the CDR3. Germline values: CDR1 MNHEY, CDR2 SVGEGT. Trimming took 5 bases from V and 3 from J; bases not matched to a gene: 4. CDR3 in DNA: TGTGCCAGCAGTACGGGACAGTACAATCAGCCCCAGCATTTT. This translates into CASSTGQYNQPQHF.

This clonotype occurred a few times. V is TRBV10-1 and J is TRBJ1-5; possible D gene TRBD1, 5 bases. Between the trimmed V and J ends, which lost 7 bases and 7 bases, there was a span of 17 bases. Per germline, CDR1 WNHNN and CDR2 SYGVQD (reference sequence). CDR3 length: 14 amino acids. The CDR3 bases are TGCGCCAGCAATGGGGAATTGACAGCGCAGCCCCAGCATTTT. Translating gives CASNGELTAQPQHF.

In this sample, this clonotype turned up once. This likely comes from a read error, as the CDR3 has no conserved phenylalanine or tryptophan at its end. The CDR3 loop reads CSVRGYNEAFI. Written as DNA, the CDR3 is TGCAGCGTCCGTGGTTACAATGAAGCTTTCATT. The genes are TRBV29-1 and TRBJ1-1, with no clear D. V lost 6 bases, J lost 7 bases, and 12 bases lay in between. This CDR3 is built from 11 residues. Germline lookup yields CDR1 SQVTM and CDR2 ANQGSEA.

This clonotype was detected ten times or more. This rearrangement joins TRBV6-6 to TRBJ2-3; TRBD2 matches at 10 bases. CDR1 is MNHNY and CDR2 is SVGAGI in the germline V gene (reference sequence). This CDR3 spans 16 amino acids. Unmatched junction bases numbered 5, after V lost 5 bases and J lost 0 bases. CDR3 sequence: CASSEGLAASTDTQYF. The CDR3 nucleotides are TGTGCCAGCAGTGAAGGACTAGCGGCTAGCACAGATACGCAGTATTTT.

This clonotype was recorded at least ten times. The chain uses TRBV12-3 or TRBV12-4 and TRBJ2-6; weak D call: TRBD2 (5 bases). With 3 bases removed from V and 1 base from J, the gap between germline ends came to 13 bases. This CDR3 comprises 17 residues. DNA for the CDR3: TGTGCCAGCAGTTTGCGACCCCCGGGGTCTGGGGCCAACGTCCTGACTTTC. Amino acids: CASSLRPPGSGANVLTF.

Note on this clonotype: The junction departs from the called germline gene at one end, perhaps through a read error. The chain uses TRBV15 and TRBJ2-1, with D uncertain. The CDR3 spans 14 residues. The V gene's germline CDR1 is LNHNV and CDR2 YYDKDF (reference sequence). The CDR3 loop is CAASIGEPYNEQFF. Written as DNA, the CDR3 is TGTGCCGCCAGCATAGGCGAACCCTACAATGAGCAGTTCTTC.

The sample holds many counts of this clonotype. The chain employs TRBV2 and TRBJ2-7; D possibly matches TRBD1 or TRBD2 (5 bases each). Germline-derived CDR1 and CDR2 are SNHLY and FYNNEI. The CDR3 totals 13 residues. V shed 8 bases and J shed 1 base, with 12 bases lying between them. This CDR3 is CASSRDGSYEQYF. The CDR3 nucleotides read TGTGCCAGCTCCAGGGACGGGTCCTACGAGCAGTACTTC.

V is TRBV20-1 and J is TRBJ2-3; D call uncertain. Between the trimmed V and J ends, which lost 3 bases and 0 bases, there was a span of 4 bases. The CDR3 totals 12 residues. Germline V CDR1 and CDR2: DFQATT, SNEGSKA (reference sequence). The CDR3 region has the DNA TGCAGTGCTAGGGGTAGCACAGATACGCAGTATTTT. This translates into CSARGSTDTQYF.

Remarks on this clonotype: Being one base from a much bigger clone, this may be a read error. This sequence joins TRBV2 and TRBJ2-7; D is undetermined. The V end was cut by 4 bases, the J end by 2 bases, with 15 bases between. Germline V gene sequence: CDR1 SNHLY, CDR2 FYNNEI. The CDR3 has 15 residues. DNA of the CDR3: TGTGCCAGCAGTGTCCTAGGTCCAAGAACCTACGAGCAGTACTTC. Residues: CASSVLGPRTYEQYF.

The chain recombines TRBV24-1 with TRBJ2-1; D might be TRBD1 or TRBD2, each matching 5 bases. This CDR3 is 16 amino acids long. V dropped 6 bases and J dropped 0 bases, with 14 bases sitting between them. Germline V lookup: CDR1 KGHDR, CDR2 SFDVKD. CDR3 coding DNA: TGTGCCACCAGTTATCGGGGCGCTCGCTCCTACAATGAGCAGTTCTTC. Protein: CATSYRGARSYNEQFF.